What follows is one TCR beta chain and its context. The entry originates in a study of T cells expressing NK-cell markers. TCRdb re-called the 5' RACE reads and shows each CDR3 protein once, DNA omitted. In total, the table holds approximately 380,000 distinct CDR3 sequences. This CDR3 is built from 13 residues. The sample was blood T cells: a sorted CD56 or NKG2C T cell subset, CD4+ or CD8+ T cells, or bulk PBMC T cells (not recorded which). The chain joins TRBV21-1 to TRBJ2-7; the D gene TCRdb calls, TRBD1, cannot be checked with no DNA. TRBV21-1 is a pseudogene segment. The clonotype comes from a man aged 18 to 69 in good health. The CDR3 here is CASSSDRAYEQYF.